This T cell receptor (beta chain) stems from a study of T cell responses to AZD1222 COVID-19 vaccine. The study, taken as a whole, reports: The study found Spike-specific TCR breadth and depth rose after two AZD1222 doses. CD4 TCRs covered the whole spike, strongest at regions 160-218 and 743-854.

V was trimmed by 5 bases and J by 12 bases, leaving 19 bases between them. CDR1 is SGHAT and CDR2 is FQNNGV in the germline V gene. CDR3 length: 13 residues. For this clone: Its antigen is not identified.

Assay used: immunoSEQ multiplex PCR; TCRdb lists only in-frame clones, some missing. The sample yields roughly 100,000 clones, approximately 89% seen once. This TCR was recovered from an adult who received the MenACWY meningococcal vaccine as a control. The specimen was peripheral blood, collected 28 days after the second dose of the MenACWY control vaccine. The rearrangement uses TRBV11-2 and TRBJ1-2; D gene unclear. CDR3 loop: CASSPSGGGRHTF. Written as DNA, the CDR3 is TGTGCCAGCAGCCCCTCCGGTGGTGGAAGGCACACCTTC.